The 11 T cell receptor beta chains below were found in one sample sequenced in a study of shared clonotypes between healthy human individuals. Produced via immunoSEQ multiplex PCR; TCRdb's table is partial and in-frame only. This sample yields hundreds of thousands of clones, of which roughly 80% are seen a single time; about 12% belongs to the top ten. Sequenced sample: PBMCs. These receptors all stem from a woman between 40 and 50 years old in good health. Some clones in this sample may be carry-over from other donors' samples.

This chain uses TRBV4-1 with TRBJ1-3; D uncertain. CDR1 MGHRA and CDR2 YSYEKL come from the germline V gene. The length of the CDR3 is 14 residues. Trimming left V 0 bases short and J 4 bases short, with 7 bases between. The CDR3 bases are TGCGCCAGCAGCCAAGACATGGCGGGAAACACCATATATTTT. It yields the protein CASSQDMAGNTIYF.

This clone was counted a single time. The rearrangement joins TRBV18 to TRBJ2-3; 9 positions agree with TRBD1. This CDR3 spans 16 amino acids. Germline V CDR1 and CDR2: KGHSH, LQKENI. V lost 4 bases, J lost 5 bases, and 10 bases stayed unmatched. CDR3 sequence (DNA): TGTGCCAGCTCACTTACCCAGGGACAGGGTGGAGATACGCAGTATTTT. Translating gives CASSLTQGQGGDTQYF. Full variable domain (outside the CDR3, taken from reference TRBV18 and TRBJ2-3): NAGVMQNPRHLVRRRGQEARLRCSPMKGHSHVYWYRQLPEEGLKFMVYLQKENIIDESGMPKERFSAEFPKEGPSILRIQQVVRGDSAAYFCASSLTQGQGGDTQYFGPGTRLTVL.

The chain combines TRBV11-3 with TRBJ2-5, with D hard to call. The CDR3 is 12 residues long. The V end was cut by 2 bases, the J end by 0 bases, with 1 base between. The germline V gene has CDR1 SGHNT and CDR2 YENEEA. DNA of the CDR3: TGTGCCAGCAGCTTAAACCAAGAGACCCAGTACTTC. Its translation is CASSLNQETQYF.

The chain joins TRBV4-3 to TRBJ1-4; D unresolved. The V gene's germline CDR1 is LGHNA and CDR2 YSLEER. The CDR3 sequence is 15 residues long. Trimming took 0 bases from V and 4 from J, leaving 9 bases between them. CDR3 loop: CASSQERARNEKLFF. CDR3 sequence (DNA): TGCGCCAGCAGCCAAGAGAGGGCCCGTAATGAAAAACTGTTTTTT.

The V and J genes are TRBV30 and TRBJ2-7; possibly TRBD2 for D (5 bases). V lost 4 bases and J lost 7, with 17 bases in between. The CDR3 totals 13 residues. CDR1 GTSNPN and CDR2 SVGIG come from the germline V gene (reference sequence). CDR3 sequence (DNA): TGTGCCTGGATGCGTTCGGCCGGGGAAGAGCAGTACTTC. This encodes CAWMRSAGEEQYF.

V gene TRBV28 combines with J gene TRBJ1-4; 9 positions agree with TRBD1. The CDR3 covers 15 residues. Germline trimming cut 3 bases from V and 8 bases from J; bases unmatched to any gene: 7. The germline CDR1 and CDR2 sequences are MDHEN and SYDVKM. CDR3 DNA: TGTGCCAGCAGTTTGGATGGGACAGGGTTGGAAAAACTGTTTTTT. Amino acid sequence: CASSLDGTGLEKLFF. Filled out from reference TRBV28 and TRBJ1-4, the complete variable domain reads DVKVTQSSRYLVKRTGEKVFLECVQDMDHENMFWYRQDPGLGLRLIYFSYDVKMKEKGDIPEGYSVSREKKERFSLILESASTNQTSMYLCASSLDGTGLEKLFFGSGTQLSVL.

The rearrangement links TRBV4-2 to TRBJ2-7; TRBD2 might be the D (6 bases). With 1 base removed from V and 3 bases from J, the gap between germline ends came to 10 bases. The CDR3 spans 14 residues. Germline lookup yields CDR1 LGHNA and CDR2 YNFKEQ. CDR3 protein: CASSQGGARYEQYF. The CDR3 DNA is TGTGCCAGCAGCCAAGGCGGGGCTCGCTACGAGCAGTACTTC.

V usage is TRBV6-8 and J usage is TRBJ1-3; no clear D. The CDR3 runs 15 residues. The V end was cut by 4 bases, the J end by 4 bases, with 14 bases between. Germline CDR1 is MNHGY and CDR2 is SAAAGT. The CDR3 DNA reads TGTGCCAGCAGTTCGGCCCCACCGCCCGGAAACACCATATATTTT. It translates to CASSSAPPPGNTIYF.

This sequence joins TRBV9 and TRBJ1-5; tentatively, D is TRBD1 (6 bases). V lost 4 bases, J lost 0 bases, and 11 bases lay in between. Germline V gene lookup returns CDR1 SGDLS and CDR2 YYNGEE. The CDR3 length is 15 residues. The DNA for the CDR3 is TGTGCCAGCAGCCAAGGGGGAAATAGCAATCAGCCCCAGCATTTT. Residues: CASSQGGNSNQPQHF.

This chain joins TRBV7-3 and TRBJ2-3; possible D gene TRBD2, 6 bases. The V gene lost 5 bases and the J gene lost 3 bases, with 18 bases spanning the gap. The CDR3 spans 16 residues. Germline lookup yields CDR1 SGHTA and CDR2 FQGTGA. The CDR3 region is CASSLAGGGVTDTQYF. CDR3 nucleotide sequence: TGTGCCAGCAGCCTAGCCGGGGGTGGTGTAACAGATACGCAGTATTTT.

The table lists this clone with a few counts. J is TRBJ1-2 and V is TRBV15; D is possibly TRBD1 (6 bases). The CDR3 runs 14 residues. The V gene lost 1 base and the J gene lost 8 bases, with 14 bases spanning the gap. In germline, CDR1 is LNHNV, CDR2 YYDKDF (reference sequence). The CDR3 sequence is CATSRGSQGQGYTF. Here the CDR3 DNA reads TGTGCCACCAGCAGAGGATCGCAGGGGCAAGGCTACACCTTC.